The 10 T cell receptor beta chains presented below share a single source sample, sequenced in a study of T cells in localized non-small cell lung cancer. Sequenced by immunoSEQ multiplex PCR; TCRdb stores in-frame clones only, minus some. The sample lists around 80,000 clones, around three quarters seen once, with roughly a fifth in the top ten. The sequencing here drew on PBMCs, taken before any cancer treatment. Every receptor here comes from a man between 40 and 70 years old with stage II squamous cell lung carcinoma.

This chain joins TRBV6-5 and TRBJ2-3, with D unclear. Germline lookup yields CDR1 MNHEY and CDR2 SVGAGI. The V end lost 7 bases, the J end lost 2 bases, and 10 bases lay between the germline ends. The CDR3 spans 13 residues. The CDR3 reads CASNSGFTDTQYF. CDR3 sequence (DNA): TGTGCCAGCAATTCGGGTTTCACAGATACGCAGTATTTT.

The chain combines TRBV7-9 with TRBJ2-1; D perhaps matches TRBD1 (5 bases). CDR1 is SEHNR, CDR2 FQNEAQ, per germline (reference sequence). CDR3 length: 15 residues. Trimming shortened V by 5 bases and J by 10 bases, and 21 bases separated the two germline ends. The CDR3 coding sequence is TGTGCCAGCAGCCTCCAGGGCCTAAGGCTACACGAGCAGTTCTTC. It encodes CASSLQGLRLHEQFF. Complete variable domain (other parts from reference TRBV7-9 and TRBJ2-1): DTGVSQNPRHKITKRGQNVTFRCDPISEHNRLYWYRQTLGQGPEFLTYFQNEAQLEKSRLLSDRFSAERPKGSFSTLEIQRTEQGDSAMYLCASSLQGLRLHEQFFGPGTRLTVL.

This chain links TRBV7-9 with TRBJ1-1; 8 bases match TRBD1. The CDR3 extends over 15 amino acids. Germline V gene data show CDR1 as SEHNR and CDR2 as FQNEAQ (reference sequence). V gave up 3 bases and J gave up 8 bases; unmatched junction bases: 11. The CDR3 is CASSFGQGGPGEAFF. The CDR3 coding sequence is TGTGCCAGCAGCTTCGGACAGGGTGGGCCAGGAGAAGCTTTCTTT.

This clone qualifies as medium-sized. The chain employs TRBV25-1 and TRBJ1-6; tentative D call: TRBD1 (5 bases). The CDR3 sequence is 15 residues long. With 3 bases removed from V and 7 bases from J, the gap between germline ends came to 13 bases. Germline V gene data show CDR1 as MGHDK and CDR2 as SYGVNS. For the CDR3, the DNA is TGTGCCAGCAGTGATCAGTGGGGGACGAATTCACCCCTCCACTTT. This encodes CASSDQWGTNSPLHF.

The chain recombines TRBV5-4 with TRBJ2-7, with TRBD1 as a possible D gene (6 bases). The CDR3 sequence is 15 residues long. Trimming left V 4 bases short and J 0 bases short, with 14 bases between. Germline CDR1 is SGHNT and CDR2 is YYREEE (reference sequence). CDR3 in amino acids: CASSTAGVVSYEQYF. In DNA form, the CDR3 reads TGTGCCAGCAGCACCGCAGGGGTTGTCTCCTACGAGCAGTACTTC.

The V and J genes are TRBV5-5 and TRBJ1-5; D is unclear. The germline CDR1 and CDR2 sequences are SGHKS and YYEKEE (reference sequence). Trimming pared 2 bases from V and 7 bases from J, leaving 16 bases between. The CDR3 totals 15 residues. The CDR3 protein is CASSLTGGIGQPQHF. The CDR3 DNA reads TGTGCCAGCAGCTTAACGGGCGGGATTGGACAGCCCCAGCATTTT. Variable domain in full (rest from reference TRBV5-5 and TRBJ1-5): DAGVTQSPTHLIKTRGQQVTLRCSPISGHKSVSWYQQVLGQGPQFIFQYYEKEERGRGNFPDRFSARQFPNYSSELNVNALLLGDSALYLCASSLTGGIGQPQHFGDGTRLSIL.

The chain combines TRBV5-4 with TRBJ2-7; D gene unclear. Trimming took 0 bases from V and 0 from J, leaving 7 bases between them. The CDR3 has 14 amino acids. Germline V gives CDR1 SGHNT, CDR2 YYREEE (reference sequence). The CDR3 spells CASSLVTSSYEQYF. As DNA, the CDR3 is TGTGCCAGCAGCTTGGTTACCAGCTCCTACGAGCAGTACTTC.

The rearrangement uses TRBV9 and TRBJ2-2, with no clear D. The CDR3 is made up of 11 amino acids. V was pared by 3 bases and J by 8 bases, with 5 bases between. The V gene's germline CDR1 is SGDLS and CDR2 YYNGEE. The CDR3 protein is CASSASGELFF. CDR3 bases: TGTGCCAGCAGCGCCTCAGGGGAGCTGTTTTTT.

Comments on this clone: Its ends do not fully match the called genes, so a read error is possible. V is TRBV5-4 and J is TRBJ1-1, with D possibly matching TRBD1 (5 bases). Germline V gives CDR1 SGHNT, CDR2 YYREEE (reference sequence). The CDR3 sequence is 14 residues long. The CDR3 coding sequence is TGTGCCAGCAGCTTGTTAGGGGAGGGATCTGAGGCTTTCTTT. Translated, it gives CASSLLGEGSEAFF.

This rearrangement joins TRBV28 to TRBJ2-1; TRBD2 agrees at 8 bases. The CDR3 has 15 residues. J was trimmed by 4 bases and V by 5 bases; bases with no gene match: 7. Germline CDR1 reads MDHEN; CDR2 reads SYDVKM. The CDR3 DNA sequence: TGTGCCAGCAGTCCGGGACTAGGCCCTTACAATGAGCAGTTCTTC. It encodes CASSPGLGPYNEQFF.